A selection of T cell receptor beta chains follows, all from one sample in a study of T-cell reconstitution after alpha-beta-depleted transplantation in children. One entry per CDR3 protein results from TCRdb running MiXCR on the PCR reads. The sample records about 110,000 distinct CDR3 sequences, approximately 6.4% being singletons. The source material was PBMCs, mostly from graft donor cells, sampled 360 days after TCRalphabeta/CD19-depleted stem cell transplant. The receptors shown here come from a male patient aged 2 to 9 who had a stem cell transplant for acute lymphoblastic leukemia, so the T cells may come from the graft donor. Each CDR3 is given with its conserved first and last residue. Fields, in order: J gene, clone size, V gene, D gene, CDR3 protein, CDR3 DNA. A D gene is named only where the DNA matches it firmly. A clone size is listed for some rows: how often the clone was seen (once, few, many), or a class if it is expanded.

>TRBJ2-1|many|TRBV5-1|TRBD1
CASSLDRVYDEQFF
TGCGCCAGCAGCTTAGACAGGGTGTACGATGAGCAGTTCTTC
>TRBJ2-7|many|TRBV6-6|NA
CASSYLKIYEQYF
TGTGCCAGCAGTTACTTAAAGATTTACGAGCAGTACTTC
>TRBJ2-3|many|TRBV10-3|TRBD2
CAISKPGLAVSDTQYF
TGTGCCATCAGTAAACCTGGCCTAGCGGTCTCGGATACGCAGTATTTT
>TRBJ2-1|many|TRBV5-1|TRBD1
CASSLAAGGSYNEQFF
TGCGCCAGCAGCTTGGCGGCAGGGGGCTCGTACAATGAGCAGTTCTTC
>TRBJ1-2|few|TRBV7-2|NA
CASSPGTNYYGYTF
TGTGCCAGCAGCCCAGGGACGAACTACTATGGCTACACCTTC
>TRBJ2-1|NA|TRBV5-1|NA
CASSGGWGFYNEQFF
TGCGCCAGCAGCGGCGGGTGGGGATTCTACAATGAGCAGTTCTTC
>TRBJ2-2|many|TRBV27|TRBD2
CASSLFYLREDTGELFF
TGTGCCAGCAGTTTATTCTACCTCCGGGAGGACACCGGGGAGCTGTTTTTT
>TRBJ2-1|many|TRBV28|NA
CASSFGGPYNEQFF
TGTGCCAGCAGTTTCGGGGGACCGTACAATGAGCAGTTCTTC
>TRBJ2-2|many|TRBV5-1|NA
CASSTRGELFF
TGCGCCAGCAGCACACGGGGGGAGCTGTTTTTT
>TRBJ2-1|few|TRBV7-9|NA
CASSLVAGTYNNEQFF
TGTGCCAGCAGCTTAGTAGCCGGGACATACAACAATGAGCAGTTCTTC
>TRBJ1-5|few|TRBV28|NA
CASSGGKWGNQPQHF
TGTGCCAGTAGTGGGGGAAAGTGGGGCAATCAGCCCCAGCATTTT
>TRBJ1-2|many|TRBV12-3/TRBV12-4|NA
CASTLPRLEGYTF
TGTGCCAGCACCCTACCACGGTTAGAAGGCTACACCTTC
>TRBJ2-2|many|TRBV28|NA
CASRTANTGELFF
TGTGCCAGCAGAACGGCGAACACCGGGGAGCTGTTTTTT
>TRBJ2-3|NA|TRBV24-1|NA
CATSSGTSLPTDTQYF
TGTGCCACCAGTTCCGGGACCTCCCTCCCCACAGATACGCAGTATTTT
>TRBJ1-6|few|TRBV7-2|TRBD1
CASSLKGTGYNSPLHF
TGTGCCAGCAGCTTAAAAGGGACAGGGTATAATTCACCCCTCCACTTT
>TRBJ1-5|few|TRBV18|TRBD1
CASSPGQGEGLSNQPQHF
TGTGCCAGCTCACCGGGACAGGGGGAGGGCCTGAGCAATCAGCCCCAGCATTTT
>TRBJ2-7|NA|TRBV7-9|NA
CASTDSYEQYF
TGTGCCAGCACAGACTCCTACGAGCAGTACTTC
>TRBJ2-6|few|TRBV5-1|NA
CASSLYRGSGGANVLTF
TGCGCCAGCAGCTTGTACCGGGGCTCTGGGGGGGCCAACGTCCTGACTTTC
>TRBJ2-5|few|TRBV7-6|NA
CASSWTSGETQYF
TGTGCCAGCAGCTGGACCTCGGGAGAGACCCAGTACTTC
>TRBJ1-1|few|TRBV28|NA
CASSPWSGDTEAFF
TGTGCCAGCAGTCCCTGGTCAGGCGACACTGAAGCTTTCTTT
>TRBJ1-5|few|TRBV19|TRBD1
CASHRGNQPQHF
TGTGCCAGTCACAGGGGGAATCAGCCCCAGCATTTT
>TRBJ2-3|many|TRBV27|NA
CASRAGGTDTQYF
TGTGCCAGCAGGGCAGGGGGCACAGATACGCAGTATTTT
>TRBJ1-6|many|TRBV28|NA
CASHHGRRGEDSPLHF
TGTGCCAGCCACCACGGGAGAAGGGGAGAAGATTCACCCCTCCACTTT
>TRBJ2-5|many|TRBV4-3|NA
CASSPGTPYQETQYF
TGCGCCAGCAGCCCCGGGACCCCGTACCAAGAGACCCAGTACTTC
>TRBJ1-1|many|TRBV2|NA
CASCTRDQAFF
TGTGCCAGCTGTACGAGGGATCAGGCTTTCTTT
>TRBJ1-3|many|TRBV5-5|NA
CASSGERGDGNTIYF
TGTGCCAGCAGCGGCGAAAGGGGGGACGGAAACACCATATATTTT
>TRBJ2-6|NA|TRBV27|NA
CASSLLGSGANVLTF
TGTGCCAGCAGTCTACTCGGCTCTGGGGCCAACGTCCTGACTTTC
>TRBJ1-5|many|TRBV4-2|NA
CASSQVRSTGLNQPQHF
TGTGCCAGCAGCCAAGTTCGGTCGACAGGACTAAATCAGCCCCAGCATTTT
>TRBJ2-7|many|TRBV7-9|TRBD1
CASSLKPSGGFEQYF
TGTGCCAGCAGCTTAAAACCCTCAGGGGGCTTTGAGCAGTACTTC
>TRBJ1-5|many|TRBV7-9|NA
CASSLPGPNQPQHF
TGTGCCAGCAGCTTACCAGGGCCCAATCAGCCCCAGCATTTT
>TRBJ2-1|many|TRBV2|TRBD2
CASSVPKSSSGGYYNEQFF
TGTGCCAGCAGTGTCCCTAAGTCTAGTAGCGGGGGCTACTACAATGAGCAGTTCTTC
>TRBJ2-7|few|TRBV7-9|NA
CASSSPGSGEQYF
TGTGCCAGCAGCTCTCCGGGATCCGGCGAGCAGTACTTC
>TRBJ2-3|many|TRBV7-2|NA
CASSLQDLRTDTQYF
TGTGCCAGCAGCTTACAGGACCTTCGCACAGATACGCAGTATTTT
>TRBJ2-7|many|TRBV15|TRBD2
CATSREPLAGSSYEQYF
TGTGCCACCAGCAGAGAGCCCTTAGCGGGAAGCTCCTACGAGCAGTACTTC
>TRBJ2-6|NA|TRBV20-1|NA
CSARLQASGANVLTF
TGCAGTGCTAGGTTACAGGCCTCTGGGGCCAACGTCCTGACTTTC
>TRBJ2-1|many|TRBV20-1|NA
CSASQEQFF
TGCAGTGCTAGCCAGGAGCAGTTCTTC
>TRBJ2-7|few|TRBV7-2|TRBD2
CASSLASGGKYEQYF
TGTGCCAGCAGCTTAGCTAGCGGGGGCAAATACGAGCAGTACTTC
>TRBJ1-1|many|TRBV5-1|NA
CASSLAQGLEAFF
TGCGCCAGCAGCTTGGCACAGGGCCTCGAAGCTTTCTTT
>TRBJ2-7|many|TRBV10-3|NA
CAISESIHSSSYEQYF
TGTGCCATCAGTGAGTCGATCCACTCGAGCTCCTACGAGCAGTACTTC
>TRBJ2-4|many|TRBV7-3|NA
CASSLSGDKNIQYF
TGTGCCAGCAGCTTGTCAGGGGACAAAAACATTCAGTACTTC
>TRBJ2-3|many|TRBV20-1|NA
CSAPRGSTDTQYF
TGCAGTGCTCCCCGAGGGAGCACAGATACGCAGTATTTT
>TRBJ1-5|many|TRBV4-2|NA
CASSHLDRSNQPQHF
TGTGCCAGCAGCCATCTTGACAGATCGAATCAGCCCCAGCATTTT
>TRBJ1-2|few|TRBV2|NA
CASSEGVGLYGYTF
TGTGCCAGCAGTGAAGGAGTAGGACTCTATGGCTACACCTTC
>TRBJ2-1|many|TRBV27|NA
CASSPAWVPYNEQFF
TGTGCCAGCAGCCCCGCCTGGGTCCCCTACAATGAGCAGTTCTTC
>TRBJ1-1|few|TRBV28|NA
CASTLGGSAFF
TGTGCCAGCACCCTTGGGGGGTCAGCTTTCTTT
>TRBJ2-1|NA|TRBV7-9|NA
CASSPIPRNEQFF
TGTGCCAGCAGCCCCATCCCCCGCAATGAGCAGTTCTTC
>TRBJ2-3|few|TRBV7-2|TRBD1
CASSFDRVGTDTQYF
TGTGCCAGCAGCTTCGACAGGGTTGGGACAGATACGCAGTATTTT
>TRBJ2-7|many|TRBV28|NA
CASSLWGTNFVEQYF
TGTGCCAGCAGTTTATGGGGGACGAATTTTGTCGAGCAGTACTTC
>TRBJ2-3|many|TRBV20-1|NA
CSARDLQGVTDTQYF
TGCAGTGCTAGAGACCTCCAGGGAGTCACAGATACGCAGTATTTT
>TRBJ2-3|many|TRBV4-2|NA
CASSQDRPLDTQYF
TGTGCCAGCAGCCAAGATAGGCCTCTTGATACGCAGTATTTT
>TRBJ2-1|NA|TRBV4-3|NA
CASSQGARDNEQFF
TGCGCCAGCAGCCAGGGGGCCCGGGACAATGAGCAGTTCTTC
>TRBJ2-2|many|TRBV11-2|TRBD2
CASSFSPYRGGTGELFF
TGTGCCAGCAGCTTTAGCCCGTACCGGGGGGGCACCGGGGAGCTGTTTTTT
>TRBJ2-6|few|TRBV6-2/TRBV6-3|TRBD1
CASRGDRSLLGNVLTF
TGTGCCAGCAGAGGGGACAGGTCCCTCTTAGGCAACGTCCTGACTTTC
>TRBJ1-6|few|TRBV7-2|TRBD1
CASNSQGGNSPLHF
TGTGCCAGCAACTCACAGGGGGGTAATTCACCCCTCCACTTT
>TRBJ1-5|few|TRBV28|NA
CASSISGQYSNQPQHF
TGTGCCAGCAGTATCTCCGGACAGTATAGCAATCAGCCCCAGCATTTT
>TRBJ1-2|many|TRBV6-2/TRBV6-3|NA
CASSRSTDVYGYTF
TGTGCCAGCAGTCGATCGACGGATGTCTATGGCTACACCTTC
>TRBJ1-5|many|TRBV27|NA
CASSLGRNQPQHF
TGTGCCAGCAGTTTAGGCCGCAATCAGCCCCAGCATTTT
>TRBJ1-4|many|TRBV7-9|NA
CASSFPGDPAEKLFF
TGTGCCAGCAGCTTCCCGGGCGACCCAGCTGAAAAACTGTTTTTT
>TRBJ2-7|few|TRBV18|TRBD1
CASSPRGQVTYEQYF
TGTGCCAGCTCACCAAGGGGACAGGTAACCTACGAGCAGTACTTC